This T cell receptor (beta chain) is drawn from a study of regulatory T cells in long-lasting Graves disease. About the study: The criterion for persistent Graves' disease was over 5 years of antithyroid drugs with positive TSH receptor antibodies. Study-level results: The study found persistent patients shared more public clonotypes (over 2,500) than new patients (nearly 1,000).

Stated time point: persistent/refractory GD, antithyroid drugs over 5 years with positive TRAb. The TCR library was made from RNA that had been extracted from PBMCs in TRIzol. Libraries of TCR beta came from iRepertoire HTBI primers plus Arm-PCR of CDR3 regions. The authors' processing: In the combined samples, roughly 62 TRBV and 11 to 15 TRBJ segments were identified. TCRdb re-called the multiplex PCR reads through MiXCR, storing one row per CDR3 protein. It is TCRdb's table, rather than the study itself, that gives the V and J calls and clone size. The sample has about 290,000 distinct CDR3 sequences, more than 20% seen once. About this clonotype: Its antigen is currently unknown.

The receptor's source is a female donor with Graves disease. The sample here was peripheral blood mononuclear cells (PBMCs), taken when the disease was refractory, from a patient treated with antithyroid drugs.

The chain's CDR3 is CASSLTFRTEAFF. The CDR3 DNA reads TGTGCCAGCAGCTTAACGTTTAGGACAGAAGCTTTCTTT. The chain recombines TRBV7-3 with TRBJ1-1, with D possibly matching TRBD1 (5 bases). The CDR3 totals 13 residues. V was pared by 0 bases and J by 8 bases, with 10 bases between. Germline V lookup: CDR1 SGHTA, CDR2 FQGTGA.